The 24 T cell receptor beta chains below were found in one sample sequenced in a study of blood T cell repertoires in COVID-19. Sequencing used immunoSEQ multiplex PCR; TCRdb keeps in-frame clones, though not all of them. The sample lists about 70,000 clones; 80% were seen once. The sequenced material came from peripheral blood. These receptors were collected from a man between 65 and 85 years old who had recovered from COVID-19.

This chain links TRBV2 with TRBJ1-6, with unresolved D. The CDR3 is 11 amino acids. Germline lookup yields CDR1 SNHLY and CDR2 FYNNEI. Trimming left V 2 bases short and J 16 bases short, with 9 bases between. CDR3 bases: TGTGCCAGCAGTGAATGGCAGGTACTCCACTTT. Its translation: CASSEWQVLHF.

The V and J genes are TRBV6-6 and TRBJ2-7; 7 bases match TRBD1. This CDR3 is built from 15 residues. Germline values: CDR1 MNHNY, CDR2 SVGAGI (reference sequence). Trimming removed 6 bases from V and 3 bases from J; junction bases left unmatched: 11. CDR3 nucleotide sequence: TGTGCCAGCAGCCGCTCCGGGACAGCGAACTACGAGCAGTACTTC. It translates to CASSRSGTANYEQYF.

This chain links TRBV3-1 (or the pseudogene TRBV3-2) with TRBJ2-5; a possible D gene is TRBD2 (5 bases). Germline V gives CDR1 LGHDT, CDR2 YNNKEL (reference sequence). CDR3 size: 19 residues. V lost 0 bases, J lost 3 bases, and 23 bases lay in between. The CDR3 reads CASSQDAFGVGGQEETQYF. The CDR3 DNA reads TGTGCCAGCAGCCAAGATGCCTTCGGGGTAGGAGGCCAGGAAGAGACCCAGTACTTC.

This CDR3 is CATSSYGTNTGELFF. CDR3 sequence (DNA): TGTGCCACCAGCAGTTACGGGACAAACACCGGGGAGCTGTTTTTT. This rearrangement joins TRBV15 to TRBJ2-2; tentatively, D is TRBD1 (6 bases). With 3 bases removed from V and 2 bases from J, the gap between germline ends came to 10 bases. The CDR3 runs to 15 residues. Per the germline V gene, CDR1 is LNHNV and CDR2 is YYDKDF (reference sequence).

The chain has TRBV9 and TRBJ2-7; possible D gene TRBD1, 6 bases. V was shortened by 2 bases and J by 1 base, with 13 bases between the two germline ends. Germline V CDR1 and CDR2: SGDLS, YYNGEE. The CDR3 extends over 15 amino acids. CDR3: CASSVSVGASYEQYF. For the CDR3, the DNA is TGTGCCAGCAGCGTTTCGGTGGGGGCGTCCTACGAGCAGTACTTC.

V usage is TRBV5-1 and J usage is TRBJ2-2, with D perhaps TRBD1 (6 bases). Per the germline V gene, CDR1 is SGHRS and CDR2 is YFSETQ. Trimming left V 2 bases short and J 1 base short, with 15 bases between. CDR3 length equals 17 residues. CDR3 amino acids: CASSLTPGTLNTGELFF. In nucleotides, the CDR3 is TGCGCCAGCAGCTTAACCCCCGGGACACTGAACACCGGGGAGCTGTTTTTT.

The chain uses TRBV18 and TRBJ2-1, with D possibly matching TRBD1 (5 bases). The CDR3 consists of 13 residues. Trimming stripped 4 bases from V and 7 bases from J, with 11 bases between. The germline V gene encodes CDR1 KGHSH and CDR2 LQKENI. The CDR3 here is CASSLDKLNEQFF. For the CDR3, the DNA is TGTGCCAGCTCACTGGACAAACTGAATGAGCAGTTCTTC.

This chain connects TRBV7-9 to TRBJ2-5; perhaps TRBD1 as D (5 bases). The germline gives CDR1 SEHNR, CDR2 FQNEAQ (reference sequence). With 4 bases removed from V and 5 bases from J, the gap between germline ends came to 14 bases. The CDR3 is made up of 14 amino acids. The CDR3 loop reads CASSSYQGRETQYF. The CDR3 bases are TGTGCCAGCAGCTCCTACCAGGGCAGGGAGACCCAGTACTTC.

The CDR3 sequence is CASSTTEKLFF. CDR3 nucleotides: TGTGCCAGCAGCACAACTGAAAAACTGTTTTTT. This chain links TRBV6-2 or TRBV6-3 with TRBJ1-4; no definite D call. Germline V CDR1 and CDR2: MNHEY, SVGEGT. The V and J ends lost 6 bases and 7 bases respectively, with 6 bases between them. The CDR3 length is 11 residues.

V and J are TRBV27 and TRBJ2-3, with D possibly matching TRBD2 (5 bases). CDR3 size: 15 residues. Germline assignment: CDR1 MNHEY and CDR2 SMNVEV (reference sequence). Between the trimmed V and J ends, which lost 5 bases and 2 bases, there was a span of 14 bases. As DNA, the CDR3 is TGTGCCAGCAGTCTAGGAGCGGTTTACACAGATACGCAGTATTTT. Amino acids: CASSLGAVYTDTQYF.

The chain couples TRBV18 to TRBJ2-3; D gene ambiguous. From germline, CDR1 is KGHSH and CDR2 LQKENI. The CDR3 runs 15 residues. The V gene lost 5 bases and the J gene lost 2 bases, with 14 bases spanning the gap. The CDR3 reads CASSTGGGTTDTQYF. The DNA of the CDR3 is TGTGCCAGCTCAACTGGTGGCGGTACCACAGATACGCAGTATTTT.

This clone was recorded a few times. The CDR3 protein is CASRSGTGEKYGYTF. The CDR3 DNA reads TGTGCCAGCAGATCCGGGACAGGGGAGAAGTATGGCTACACCTTC. This rearrangement joins TRBV6-5 to TRBJ1-2; TRBD1 matches 10 bases. The V and J ends lost 6 bases and 5 bases, in that order; junction bases with no gene match: 9. The germline V gene has CDR1 MNHEY and CDR2 SVGAGI. The CDR3 is made up of 15 amino acids.

This clone was counted only a few times. V gene TRBV24-1 combines with J gene TRBJ2-3, with D perhaps TRBD1 (6 bases). The CDR3 consists of 13 residues. CDR1 KGHDR and CDR2 SFDVKD come from the germline V gene. V lost 8 bases and J lost 5, with 13 bases in between. The CDR3 bases are TGTGCCACCATGAACAGGGCCTTAGATACGCAGTATTTT. This sequence encodes CATMNRALDTQYF.

The V call is TRBV3-1 (or the pseudogene TRBV3-2), the J call TRBJ1-5; a possible D gene is TRBD1 (5 bases). This CDR3 contains 13 residues. CDR1 is LGHDT and CDR2 is YNNKEL in the germline V gene (reference sequence). V lost 4 bases to trimming and J lost 2 bases, with 6 bases between them. The CDR3 DNA reads as TGTGCCAGCAGCCTACAGGGCAATCAGCCCCAGCATTTT. This translates into CASSLQGNQPQHF.

In this sample, this clone turned up a few times. The chain employs TRBV7-8 and TRBJ2-4; 13 positions match TRBD2. The CDR3 has 20 residues. In germline, CDR1 is SGHVS, CDR2 FQNEAQ. Losses at the gene ends were 0 bases for V and 7 bases for J; bases not matched to a gene: 15. The CDR3 bases are TGTGCCAGCAGCTTAGCCGCTGGGACTAGCGGGAAGGAGGAGCAGAACATTCAGTACTTC. This encodes CASSLAAGTSGKEEQNIQYF. Complete variable domain (other parts from reference TRBV7-8 and TRBJ2-4): GAGVSQSPRYKVAKRGQDVALRCDPISGHVSLFWYQQALGQGPEFLTYFQNEAQLDKSGLPSDRFFAERPEGSVSTLKIQRTQQEDSAVYLCASSLAAGTSGKEEQNIQYFGAGTRLSVL.

The chain uses TRBV7-3 and TRBJ2-3; 7 positions agree with TRBD2. The V segment lost 2 bases and the J segment 7 bases; nucleotides outside the gene matches: 12. Germline V gene sequence: CDR1 SGHTA, CDR2 FQGTGA. The CDR3 contains 16 residues. As DNA, the CDR3 is TGTGCCAGCAGCTTAGTGGGTAGCGGGTCTCCTAATACGCAGTATTTT. Protein product: CASSLVGSGSPNTQYF.

Within the sample, this clone is large. The DNA of the CDR3 is TGTGCCAGCTCACCAACCAGGAGCAATCAGCCCCAGCATTTT. Translated, it gives CASSPTRSNQPQHF. The V call is TRBV18, the J call TRBJ1-5; D remains unclear. Germline V gives CDR1 KGHSH, CDR2 LQKENI. V was cut by 2 bases and J by 1 base, with 6 bases left in between. The CDR3 has 14 amino acids.

The chain combines TRBV27 with TRBJ2-1, with 9 positions matching TRBD1. This CDR3 has 15 residues. Germline V gene data show CDR1 as MNHEY and CDR2 as SMNVEV (reference sequence). Trimming at V came to 10 bases and at J to 0 bases, leaving 7 bases not matched to a gene. The CDR3 here is CATRGQGSSYNEQFF. The CDR3 DNA follows: TGTGCCACCCGGGGACAGGGTAGCTCCTACAATGAGCAGTTCTTC.

The chain links TRBV2 to TRBJ1-6, with D maybe TRBD1 (5 bases). Trimming pared 8 bases from V and 7 bases from J, leaving 15 bases between. Germline CDR1 and CDR2: SNHLY and FYNNEI. This CDR3 spans 14 amino acids. The CDR3 nucleotides read TGTGCCAGCGGGGCGTTGGGGCCCAATTCACCCCTCCACTTT. Translated, it gives CASGALGPNSPLHF.

V usage is TRBV27 and J usage is TRBJ1-5, with TRBD1 matching 7 bases. The CDR3 runs to 18 residues. V gave up 6 bases and J gave up 5 bases; unmatched junction bases: 19. From germline, CDR1 is MNHEY and CDR2 SMNVEV (reference sequence). CDR3 protein: CASSHSDVQGKGHQPQHF. CDR3 sequence (DNA): TGTGCCAGCAGCCACTCTGATGTACAGGGGAAAGGACATCAGCCCCAGCATTTT.

The rearrangement uses TRBV7-7 and TRBJ2-2, with 10 bases lining up with TRBD2. The CDR3 covers 15 residues. From germline, CDR1 is SSHAT and CDR2 FNYEAQ (reference sequence). V lost 5 bases and J lost 7; bases outside the gene matches: 7. The CDR3 bases are TGTGCCAGCAGCCCTCTAGCGGGAGCGGGCGGGGAGCTGTTTTTT. It specifies CASSPLAGAGGELFF.

The V call is TRBV10-3, the J call TRBJ2-1, with TRBD2 identical over 11 bases. The CDR3 totals 15 residues. The germline V gene has CDR1 ENHRY and CDR2 SYGVKD. With V trimmed by 4 bases and J by 9 bases, 8 bases remained unmatched. The DNA for the CDR3 is TGTGCCATCAGTGGTGAACTAGCGGGAGTTGGTGAGCAGTTCTTC. As protein: CAISGELAGVGEQFF.

The chain employs TRBV7-9 and TRBJ2-1, with a tentative D call TRBD1 (5 bases). Trimming removed 2 bases from V and 0 bases from J, with 8 bases in between. Germline V gene data show CDR1 as SEHNR and CDR2 as FQNEAQ (reference sequence). The CDR3 runs 15 residues. Here the CDR3 reads CASSLRQGSYNEQFF. Written as DNA, the CDR3 is TGTGCCAGCAGCTTAAGGCAGGGCTCCTACAATGAGCAGTTCTTC.

The genes are TRBV29-1 and TRBJ2-4; maybe TRBD1 (6 bases). CDR3 length: 13 amino acids. CDR1 and CDR2 (germline): SQVTM, ANQGSEA. The ends were cut back, 2 bases at V and 7 bases at J, with 12 bases in the middle. CDR3: CSVESQGWNIQYF. As DNA, the CDR3 is TGCAGCGTTGAAAGCCAGGGGTGGAACATTCAGTACTTC.